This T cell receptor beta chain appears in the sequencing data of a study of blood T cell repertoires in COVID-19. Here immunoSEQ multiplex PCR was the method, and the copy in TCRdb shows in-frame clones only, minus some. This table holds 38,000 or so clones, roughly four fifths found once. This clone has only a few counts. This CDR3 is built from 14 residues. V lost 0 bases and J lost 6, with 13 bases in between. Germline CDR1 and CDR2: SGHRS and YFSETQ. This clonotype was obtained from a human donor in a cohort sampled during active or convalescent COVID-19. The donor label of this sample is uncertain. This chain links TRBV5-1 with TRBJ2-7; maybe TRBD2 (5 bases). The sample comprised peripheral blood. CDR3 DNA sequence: TGCGCCAGCAGCTTGGGGGAGAGTATCAGCGAGCAGTACTTC. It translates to CASSLGESISEQYF.